The sequence of this TCR beta chain was determined in a study of identical twins. TCRdb passed the 5' RACE reads through MiXCR, listing each CDR3 protein once. The repertoire has 350,000 to 600,000 distinct CDR3 sequences, approximately 14% of them found once; the top ten carry 0.4% to 0.55%. The CDR3 is 11 residues long. The V gene's germline CDR1 is ENHRY and CDR2 SYGVKD. Trimming took 10 bases from V and 4 from J, leaving 9 bases between them. These records were also assigned to another study, of yellow fever vaccine responses in identical twins. From that paper: Reportedly, the T cell response mounted by twins to vaccine seemed partly convergent, partly personalized.

The clonotype originates from a woman younger than 30 in good health. The sequenced sample was CD4+ T cells sorted from blood. The chain carries TRBV10-3 and TRBJ2-3; unclear D gene. The CDR3 spells CATRRADTQYF. In DNA, the CDR3 is TGTGCCACACGAAGGGCAGATACGCAGTATTTT.